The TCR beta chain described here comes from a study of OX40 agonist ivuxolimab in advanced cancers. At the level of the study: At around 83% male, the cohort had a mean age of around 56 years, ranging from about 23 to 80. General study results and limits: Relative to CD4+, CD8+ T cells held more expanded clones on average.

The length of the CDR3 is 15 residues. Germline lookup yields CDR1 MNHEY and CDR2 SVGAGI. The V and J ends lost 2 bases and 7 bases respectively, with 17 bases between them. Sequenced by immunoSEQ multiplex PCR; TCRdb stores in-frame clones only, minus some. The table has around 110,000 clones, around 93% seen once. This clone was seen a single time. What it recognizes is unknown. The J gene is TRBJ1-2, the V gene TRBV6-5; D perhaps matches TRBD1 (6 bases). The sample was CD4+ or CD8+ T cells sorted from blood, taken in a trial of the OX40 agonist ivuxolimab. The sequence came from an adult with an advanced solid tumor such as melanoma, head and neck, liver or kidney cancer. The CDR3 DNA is TGTGCCAGCAGTTACCCCGGAGGGGGGGCGGGTGGCTACACCTTC. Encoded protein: CASSYPGGGAGGYTF.